This T cell receptor (beta chain) is drawn from a study of shared clonotypes between healthy human individuals. The V gene lost 4 bases and the J gene lost 0 bases, with 19 bases spanning the gap. Germline lookup yields CDR1 SEHNR and CDR2 FQNEAQ (reference sequence). The CDR3 consists of 18 residues. Method: immunoSEQ multiplex PCR; TCRdb's copy keeps in-frame clones and lacks some. Of about 700,000 clones listed, about 91% are singletons. CD45RO-negative cells were positively selected for CCR7, leaving out terminally differentiated effector memory CD45RA+ cells. The TCR was taken from a young man in good health. V gene TRBV7-9 combines with J gene TRBJ2-1; TRBD2 might be the D (5 bases). Sequenced input: naive CD8+ T cells sorted from blood. CDR3 sequence: CASSSPPARGSSYNEQFF. The CDR3 DNA reads TGTGCCAGCAGCTCACCCCCGGCCCGAGGGAGCTCCTACAATGAGCAGTTCTTC.